A selection of T cell receptor beta chains follows, all from one sample in a study of T cell changes during pregnancy in multiple sclerosis. This table comes from immunoSEQ multiplex PCR, and its TCRdb copy is limited to in-frame clones, with some not included. The sample records around 96,000 clones, 94% being singletons. The sample consisted of peripheral blood, taken after pregnancy. These receptors were collected from a female donor in good health, enrolled as a control in a pregnancy study. The conserved cysteine and the conserved F or W are not part of the CDR3 here.

CDR3 length: 10; J gene: TRBJ2-7; V gene: TRBV7-9; CDR3 protein: ASSLATREQY
CDR3 length: 14; J gene: TRBJ1-5; V gene: TRBV5-1; CDR3 protein: ASSLVGGKGNQPQH
CDR3 length: 12; J gene: TRBJ2-5; V gene: TRBV18; CDR3 protein: ASSPRADLETQY
CDR3 length: 14; J gene: TRBJ2-7; V gene: TRBV27; CDR3 protein: ASSLSSRQGVYEQY
CDR3 length: 13; J gene: TRBJ2-1; V gene: TRBV27; CDR3 protein: ASSLGYSSYNEQF
CDR3 length: 10; J gene: TRBJ1-3; V gene: TRBV5-1; CDR3 protein: ASSHPGDTIY
CDR3 length: 15; J gene: TRBJ2-2; V gene: TRBV7-9; CDR3 protein: ASSFSSGGANTGELF
CDR3 length: 13; J gene: TRBJ2-6; V gene: TRBV28; CDR3 protein: ASSLENSGANVLT
CDR3 length: 14; J gene: TRBJ1-5; V gene: TRBV28; CDR3 protein: ASSPRGRALNQPQH
CDR3 length: 14; J gene: TRBJ2-3; V gene: TRBV9; CDR3 protein: ASSVAGLPRYDTQY
CDR3 length: 10; J gene: TRBJ1-2; V gene: TRBV10-3; CDR3 protein: AISDTSYGYT
CDR3 length: 13; J gene: TRBJ2-7; V gene: TRBV11-2; CDR3 protein: ASSSPGQGPSHET
CDR3 length: 14; J gene: TRBJ2-3; V gene: TRBV15; CDR3 protein: ATSTGGLAETDTQY
CDR3 length: 13; J gene: TRBJ2-7; V gene: TRBV4-1; CDR3 protein: ASSPGLAGTYEQY
CDR3 length: 13; J gene: TRBJ2-7; V gene: TRBV4-2; CDR3 protein: ASSPRLAGEYEQY
CDR3 length: 12; J gene: TRBJ2-7; V gene: TRBV6-6; CDR3 protein: ASSYGLAAYEQY
CDR3 length: 12; J gene: TRBJ2-7; V gene: TRBV7-9; CDR3 protein: ASGLTSLLGEQY
CDR3 length: 14; J gene: TRBJ2-3; V gene: TRBV4-1; CDR3 protein: ASSQVLAGSTDTQY
CDR3 length: 11; J gene: TRBJ2-5; V gene: TRBV28; CDR3 protein: AIARPDLETQY
CDR3 length: 13; J gene: TRBJ2-7; V gene: TRBV5-4; CDR3 protein: ASSFGASPLGEQY
CDR3 length: 13; J gene: TRBJ2-3; V gene: TRBV5-5; CDR3 protein: ASSLEFSYSDTQY
CDR3 length: 14; J gene: TRBJ2-1; V gene: TRBV6-1; CDR3 protein: ASSGDGQRLVNEQF
CDR3 length: 12; J gene: TRBJ2-2; V gene: TRBV7-6; CDR3 protein: ASSRGLGTGELF
CDR3 length: 9; J gene: TRBJ2-4; V gene: TRBV28; CDR3 protein: ASLRGGFQY
CDR3 length: 14; J gene: TRBJ2-7; V gene: TRBV19; CDR3 protein: ASSNLLAGVEREQY
CDR3 length: 11; J gene: TRBJ2-2; V gene: TRBV27; CDR3 protein: ASSSRGRGELF